These 5 T cell receptor beta chains were sequenced from one sample in a study of tissue T cells after allogeneic stem cell transplantation. Sample time point: mouse harvest day 7 after allogeneic transplant. Mouse grafts combined 10^7 T-cell-depleted bone marrow cells with 10^6 splenic CD5+ T cells. Libraries were prepared by immunoSEQ multiplex PCR; TCRdb keeps only in-frame clonotypes and omits some of them. Of roughly 2,000 clones in the sample, roughly 55% were seen once. Source material: spleen. These receptor sequences come from a female BALB/c mouse given C57BL/6 T cells with graft-versus-host disease after an allogeneic hematopoietic cell transplant.

By share of the sample, this clone is large (0.1 to 1%). Here the gene names and germline are mouse. Read coverage stops 1 residue before the CDR3 terminus; the germline J gene supplies the remainder. The gene calls are TRBV5 and TRBJ2-7; D call uncertain. V gave up 4 bases and J gave up 4 bases, with 5 bases separating them. Germline lookup yields CDR1 LGHNA and CDR2 YNLKQL (reference sequence). This CDR3 region has 11 residues. CDR3 loop: CASSLRYEQYF. CDR3 DNA, as far as it was read: TGTGCCAGCAGCCTGAGGTATGAACAGTAC.

With respect to this clone: Germline and genes here are mouse. The read terminates 1 residue before the CDR3 end, so the remaining end is supplied by the germline J gene. This rearrangement joins TRBV2 to TRBJ1-4, with 7 bases fitting TRBD1. V shed 4 bases, J shed 5 bases, and the junction held 1 base outside the gene matches. Germline values: CDR1 LGHNA, CDR2 YSYQKL. The CDR3 runs to 13 residues. The CDR3 loop is CASSLDRNERLFF. The CDR3 DNA, read in part, is TGTGCCAGCAGCCTGGACAGGAACGAAAGATTATTT.

A few counts support this clone. Genes and germline come from the mouse. The read ends 1 residue early relative to the CDR3; the germline J gene fills the gap. The chain recombines TRBV5 with TRBJ2-7, with 7 positions matching TRBD2. This CDR3 comprises 13 residues. The germline CDR1 and CDR2 sequences are LGHNA and YNLKQL (reference sequence). V trimming: 0 bases; J trimming: 4 bases; junction bases outside the gene matches: 0. This chain's CDR3 is CASSQDWGYEQYF. The sequenced CDR3 bases are TGTGCCAGCAGCCAAGACTGGGGGTATGAACAGTAC.

On this clone itself: Germline and genes: mouse. The read falls 1 residue short of the CDR3 end, and the missing part is taken from the germline J gene. This sequence joins TRBV29 and TRBJ2-1; 11 bases are a match to TRBD2. The CDR3 has 16 residues. Looked up from germline, CDR1 is MSHET and CDR2 is SYDVDS. J gave up 7 bases and V 5 bases, and 10 bases lay outside the gene matches. CDR3: CASSPGLGGVGAEQFF. CDR3 DNA, as far as it was read: TGTGCTAGCAGTCCCGGACTGGGGGGCGTCGGGGCTGAGCAGTTC.

This clone has just one count. Gene names and germline refer to mouse. With the read ending 1 residue before the CDR3 end, the germline J gene is used to fill in that end. The gene calls are TRBV16 and TRBJ2-5; the match to TRBD2 covers 8 bases. Germline lookup yields CDR1 SGHSA and CDR2 FRNQAP. The CDR3 extends over 15 amino acids. The trim removed 3 bases at V and 5 bases at J, leaving 7 bases unmatched. CDR3 in amino acids: CASSFAGGRGDTQYF. The sequenced part of the CDR3 DNA is TGTGCAAGCAGCTTCGCTGGGGGGCGAGGAGACACCCAGTAC.